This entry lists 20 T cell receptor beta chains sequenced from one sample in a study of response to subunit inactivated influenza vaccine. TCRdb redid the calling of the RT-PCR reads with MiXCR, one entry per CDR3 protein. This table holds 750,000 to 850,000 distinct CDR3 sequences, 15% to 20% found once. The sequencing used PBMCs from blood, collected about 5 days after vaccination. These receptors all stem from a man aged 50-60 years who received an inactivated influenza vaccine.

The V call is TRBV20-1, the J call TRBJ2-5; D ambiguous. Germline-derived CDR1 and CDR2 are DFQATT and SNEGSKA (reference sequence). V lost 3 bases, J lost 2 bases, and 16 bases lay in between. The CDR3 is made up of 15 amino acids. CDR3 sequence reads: CSASKSLAEQETQYF. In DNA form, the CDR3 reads TGCAGTGCTAGCAAGTCCCTGGCCGAACAAGAGACCCAGTACTTC.

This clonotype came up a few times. The CDR3 DNA reads TGTGCCAGCAGCTACGGGGGACTCGTCGGCTCCTACAATGAGCAGTTCTTC. This codes for CASSYGGLVGSYNEQFF. The rearrangement links TRBV7-9 to TRBJ2-1, with TRBD2 as a possible D gene (6 bases). Germline V CDR1 and CDR2: SEHNR, FQNEAQ (reference sequence). The length of the CDR3 is 17 residues. Trimming removed 4 bases from V and 0 bases from J, with 16 bases in between.

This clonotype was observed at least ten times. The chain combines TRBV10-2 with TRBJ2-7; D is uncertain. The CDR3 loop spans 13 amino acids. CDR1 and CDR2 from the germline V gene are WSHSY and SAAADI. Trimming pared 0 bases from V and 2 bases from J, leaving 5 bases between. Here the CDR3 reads CASSESSPYEQYF. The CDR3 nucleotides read TGCGCCAGCAGTGAGTCTAGCCCCTACGAGCAGTACTTC.

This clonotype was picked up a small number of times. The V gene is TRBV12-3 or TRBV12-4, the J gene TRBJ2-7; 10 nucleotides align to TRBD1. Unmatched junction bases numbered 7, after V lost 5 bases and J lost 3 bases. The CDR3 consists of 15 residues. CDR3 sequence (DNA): TGTGCCAGCAGTCCCAGTGGACAGGGGGTCTACGAGCAGTACTTC. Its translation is CASSPSGQGVYEQYF.

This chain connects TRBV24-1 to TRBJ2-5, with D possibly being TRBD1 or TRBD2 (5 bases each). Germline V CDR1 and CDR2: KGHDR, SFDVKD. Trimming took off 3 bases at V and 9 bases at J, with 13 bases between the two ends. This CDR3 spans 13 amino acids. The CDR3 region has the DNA TGTGCCACCAGTGATGGGACGTTGCTGGCCCAGTACTTC. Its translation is CATSDGTLLAQYF.

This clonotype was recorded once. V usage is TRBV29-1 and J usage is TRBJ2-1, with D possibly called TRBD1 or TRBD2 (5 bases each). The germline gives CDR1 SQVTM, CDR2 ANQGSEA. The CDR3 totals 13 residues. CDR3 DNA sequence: TGCACGACAAGGGACGGCAATATTAATGAGCAGTTCTTC. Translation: CTTRDGNINEQFF.

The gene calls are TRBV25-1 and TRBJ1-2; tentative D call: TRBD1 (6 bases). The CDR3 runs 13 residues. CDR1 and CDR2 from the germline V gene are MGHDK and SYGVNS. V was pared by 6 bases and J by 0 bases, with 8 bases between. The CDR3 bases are TGTGCCAGCAGGGAGGGGGCTAACTATGGCTACACCTTC. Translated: CASREGANYGYTF.

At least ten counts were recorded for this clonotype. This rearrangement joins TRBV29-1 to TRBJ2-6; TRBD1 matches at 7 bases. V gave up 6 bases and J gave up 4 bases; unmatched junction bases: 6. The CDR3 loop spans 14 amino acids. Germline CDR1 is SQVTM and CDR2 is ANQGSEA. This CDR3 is CSVKQGTGANVLTF. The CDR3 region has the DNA TGCAGCGTCAAACAGGGGACCGGGGCCAACGTCCTGACTTTC. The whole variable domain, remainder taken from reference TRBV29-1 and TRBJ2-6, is SAVISQKPSRDICQRGTSLTIQCQVDSQVTMMFWYRQQPGQSLTLIATANQGSEATYESGFVIDKFPISRPNLTFSTLTVSNMSPEDSSIYLCSVKQGTGANVLTFGAGSRLTVL.

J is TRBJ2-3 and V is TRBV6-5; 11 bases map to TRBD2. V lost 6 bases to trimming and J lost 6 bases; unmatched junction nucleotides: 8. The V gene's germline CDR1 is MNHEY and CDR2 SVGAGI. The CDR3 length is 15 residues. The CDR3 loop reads CASSLTSGARDTQYF. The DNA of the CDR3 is TGTGCCAGCAGCTTGACTAGCGGGGCCCGGGATACGCAGTATTTT.

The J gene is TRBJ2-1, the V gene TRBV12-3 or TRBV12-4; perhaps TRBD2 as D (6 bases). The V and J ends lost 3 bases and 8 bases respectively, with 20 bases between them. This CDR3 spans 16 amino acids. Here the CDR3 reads CASSFGPGRDGDEQFF. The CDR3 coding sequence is TGTGCCAGCAGTTTTGGGCCGGGGCGGGACGGTGATGAGCAGTTCTTC.

In DNA form, the CDR3 reads TGTGCCAGCAGCTTGGGACTAGCGGGGACCGCGGAGGACAATGAGCAGTTCTTC. Translating gives CASSLGLAGTAEDNEQFF. This rearrangement joins TRBV5-6 to TRBJ2-1, with 11 nucleotides matching TRBD2. This CDR3 contains 18 residues. Germline V gene lookup returns CDR1 SGHDT and CDR2 YYEEEE. V was clipped by 0 bases and J by 5 bases; unmatched bases: 10.

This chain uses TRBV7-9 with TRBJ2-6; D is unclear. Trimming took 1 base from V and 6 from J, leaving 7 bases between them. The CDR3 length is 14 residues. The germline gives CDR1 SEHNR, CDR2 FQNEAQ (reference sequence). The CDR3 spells CASSLEEAANVLTF. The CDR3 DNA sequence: TGTGCCAGCAGCTTAGAAGAAGCGGCCAACGTCCTGACTTTC.

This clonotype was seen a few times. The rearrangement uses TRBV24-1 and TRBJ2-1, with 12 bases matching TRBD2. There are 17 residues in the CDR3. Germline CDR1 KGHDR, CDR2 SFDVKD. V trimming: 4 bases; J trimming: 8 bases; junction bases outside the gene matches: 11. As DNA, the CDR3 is TGTGCCACCAGTGACTCTGTGACTAGCGGGAGATTTCATGAGCAGTTCTTC. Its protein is CATSDSVTSGRFHEQFF.

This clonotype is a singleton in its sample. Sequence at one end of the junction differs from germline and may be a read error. In nucleotides, the CDR3 is TGCAGTGCGCCAGACAGGACTCCTAAAAACGTTCAGTACTTC. It yields the protein CSAPDRTPKNVQYF. The gene calls are TRBV20-1 and TRBJ2-4; a possible D gene is TRBD1 (6 bases). From germline, CDR1 is DFQATT and CDR2 SNEGSKA (reference sequence). The CDR3 runs to 14 residues.

The DNA of the CDR3 is TGCGCCAGCAGCCCCTCAGGGAGAGATGGCTACACCTTC. This codes for CASSPSGRDGYTF. J is TRBJ1-2 and V is TRBV4-3, with D possibly TRBD1 on 5 matching bases. The V gene's germline CDR1 is LGHNA and CDR2 YSLEER. The CDR3 runs 13 residues. Between the trimmed V and J ends, which lost 4 bases and 6 bases, there was a span of 12 bases.

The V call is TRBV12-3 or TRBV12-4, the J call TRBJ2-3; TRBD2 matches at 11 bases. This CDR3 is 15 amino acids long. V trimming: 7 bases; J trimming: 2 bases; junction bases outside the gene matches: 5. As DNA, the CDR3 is TGTGCCAGCACCCCGACTAGCGGGATCACAGATACGCAGTATTTT. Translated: CASTPTSGITDTQYF.

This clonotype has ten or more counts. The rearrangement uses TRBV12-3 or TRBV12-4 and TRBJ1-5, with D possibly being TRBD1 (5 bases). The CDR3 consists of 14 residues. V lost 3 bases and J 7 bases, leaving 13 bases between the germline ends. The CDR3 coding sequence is TGTGCCAGCAGTTTTAAGGGGTCCGGGCAGCCCCAGCATTTT. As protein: CASSFKGSGQPQHF.

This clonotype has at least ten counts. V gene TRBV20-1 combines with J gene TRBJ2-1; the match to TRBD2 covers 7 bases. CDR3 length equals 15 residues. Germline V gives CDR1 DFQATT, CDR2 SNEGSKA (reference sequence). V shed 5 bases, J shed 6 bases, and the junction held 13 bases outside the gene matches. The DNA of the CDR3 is TGCAGTGCTTTCCACCTAGCGGCAATTGGCAATGAGCAGTTCTTC. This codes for CSAFHLAAIGNEQFF.

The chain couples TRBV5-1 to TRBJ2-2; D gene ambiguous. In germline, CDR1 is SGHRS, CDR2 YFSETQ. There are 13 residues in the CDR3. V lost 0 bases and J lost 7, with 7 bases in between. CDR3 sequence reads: CASSLVDDGELFF. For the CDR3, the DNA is TGCGCCAGCAGCTTGGTAGACGACGGGGAGCTGTTTTTT. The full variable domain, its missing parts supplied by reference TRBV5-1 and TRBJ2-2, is KAGVTQTPRYLIKTRGQQVTLSCSPISGHRSVSWYQQTPGQGLQFLFEYFSETQRNKGNFPGRFSGRQFSNSRSEMNVSTLELGDSALYLCASSLVDDGELFFGEGSRLTVL.

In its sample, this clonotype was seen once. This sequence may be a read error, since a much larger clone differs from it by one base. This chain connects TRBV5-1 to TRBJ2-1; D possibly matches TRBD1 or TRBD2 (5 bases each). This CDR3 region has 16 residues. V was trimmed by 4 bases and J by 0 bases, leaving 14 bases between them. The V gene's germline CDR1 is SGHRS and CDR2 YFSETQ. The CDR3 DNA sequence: TGCGCCAGCAGCAGTCGGGGCGCCCCCTCCTACAATGAGCAGTTCTTC. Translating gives CASSSRGAPSYNEQFF.